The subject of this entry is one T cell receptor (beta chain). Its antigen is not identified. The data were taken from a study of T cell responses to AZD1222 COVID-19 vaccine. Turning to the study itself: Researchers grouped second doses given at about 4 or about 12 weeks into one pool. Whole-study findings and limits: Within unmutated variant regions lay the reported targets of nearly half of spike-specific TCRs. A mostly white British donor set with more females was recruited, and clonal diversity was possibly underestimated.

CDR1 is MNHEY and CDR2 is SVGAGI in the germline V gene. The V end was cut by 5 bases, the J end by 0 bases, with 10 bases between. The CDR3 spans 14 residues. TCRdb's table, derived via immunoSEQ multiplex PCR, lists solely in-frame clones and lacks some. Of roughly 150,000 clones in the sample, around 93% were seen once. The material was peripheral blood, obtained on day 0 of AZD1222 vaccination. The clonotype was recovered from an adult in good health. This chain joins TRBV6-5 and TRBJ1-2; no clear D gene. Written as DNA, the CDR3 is TGTGCCAGCAGTACGACGACAACTAACTATGGCTACACCTTC. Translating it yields CASSTTTTNYGYTF.